A selection of T cell receptor beta chains follows, all from one sample in a study of blood T cells in healthy people across ages. TCRdb ran MiXCR on the 5' RACE reads and lists one entry per CDR3 protein. The sample consists of almost 550,000 distinct CDR3 sequences, around 24% of them appearing once. The sample was also reused in another study, on T cells of mothers and their children.

The sequenced material came from blood. The receptors were gathered from a boy younger than 18 in good health. CDR3s include the opening cysteine and the closing phenylalanine or tryptophan. The D gene is left open where the match is weak. Some rows mark clone size as missing; the rest say once, few, many or name a class of expanded clone.

abundance	v_gene	d_gene	j_gene	CDR3nt	CDR3aa
NA	TRBV20-1	NA	TRBJ1-1	TGCAGTGCTAGACCATCATTGGGGAGGGGCGAAATGAACACTGAAGCTTTCTTT	CSARPSLGRGEMNTEAFF
NA	TRBV6-1	TRBD1	TRBJ2-7	TGTGCCAGCAGTTTCTTCAGACAGGGGTTCAACGAGCAGTACTTC	CASSFFRQGFNEQYF
NA	TRBV28	NA	TRBJ2-7	TGTGCCAGCAGCTCTGCGGGACGGGGCTCCTACGAGCAGTACTTC	CASSSAGRGSYEQYF
few	TRBV12-3/TRBV12-4	NA	TRBJ1-5	TGTGCCAGCAGTCCGCGAGTGGGGGTAGGGGATCAGCCCCAGCATTTT	CASSPRVGVGDQPQHF
NA	TRBV28	NA	TRBJ2-6	TGTGCCAGCAGCCCCCAGCAAGCCTCTGGGGCCAACGTCCTGACTTTC	CASSPQQASGANVLTF
NA	TRBV14	TRBD1	TRBJ1-4	TGTGCCAGCAGCCAGAGACAGGGTTTTGATGAAAAACTGTTTTTT	CASSQRQGFDEKLFF
few	TRBV4-1	NA	TRBJ1-5	TGCGCCAGCAGCCAAGTTACCGGGGGCGATAGCAATCAGCCCCAGCATTTT	CASSQVTGGDSNQPQHF
many	TRBV6-6	NA	TRBJ2-5	TGTGCCAGCAGTTACCCGGGTTTGGGGGAGACCCAGTACTTC	CASSYPGLGETQYF
few	TRBV20-1	NA	TRBJ2-5	TGCAGTGTTGGGACCCAAGAGACCCAGTACTTC	CSVGTQETQYF
once	TRBV28	TRBD1	TRBJ1-5	TGTGCCAGCAGTTCCCCGGGACAGGGGGGAGGCAATCAGCCCCAGCATTTT	CASSSPGQGGGNQPQHF
few	TRBV29-1	NA	TRBJ2-3	TGCAGCGGTGTCAGGGAGCCCACAGATACGCAGTATTTT	CSGVREPTDTQYF
few	TRBV3-1	NA	TRBJ2-1	TGTGCCAGCAGCCACTTATACAATGAGCAGTTCTTC	CASSHLYNEQFF
NA	TRBV20-1	NA	TRBJ1-3	TGCAGTGCTAGAGTAGGACAGCGAAACACCATATATTTT	CSARVGQRNTIYF
once	TRBV11-3	NA	TRBJ2-1	TGTGCCAGCAGCTTAGTGGATCTTCATGAGCAGTTCTTC	CASSLVDLHEQFF
few	TRBV7-2	TRBD1	TRBJ2-4	TGTGCCAGCAGCTTAACGGGACAGGGATGGACGGGGGCCAAAAACATTCAGTACTTC	CASSLTGQGWTGAKNIQYF
NA	TRBV29-1	NA	TRBJ2-7	TGCAGCGTTGTTGGGGCAGAATCCTACGAGCAGTACTTC	CSVVGAESYEQYF
NA	TRBV7-2	TRBD1	TRBJ1-1	TGTGCCAGCAGACGGACAGGGGGCTCCGAAGCTTTCTTT	CASRRTGGSEAFF
few	TRBV2	NA	TRBJ2-7	TGTGCCAGCAGTGAAGTGCAGGGGCGGGCCGCCGAGCAGTACTTC	CASSEVQGRAAEQYF
NA	TRBV2	TRBD1	TRBJ1-5	TGTGCCAGCAGCGGGAAAAGGAGGGCAGGGGGCGATCAGCCCCAGCATTTT	CASSGKRRAGGDQPQHF
few	TRBV20-1	TRBD2	TRBJ2-1	TGCAGTGCTAATATCCTAGCGGGGGTTGAGCAGTTCTTC	CSANILAGVEQFF
NA	TRBV7-2	TRBD2	TRBJ2-7	TGTGCCAGCAGCTTAGGGGGGGCTAGCGGGAGAGGCAACGAGCAGTACTTC	CASSLGGASGRGNEQYF
NA	TRBV5-1	TRBD2	TRBJ2-1	TGCGCCAGCAGCGTAGAACTAGCGGGAGTAAAGAGCTCCTACAATGAGCAGTTCTTC	CASSVELAGVKSSYNEQFF
NA	TRBV5-1	NA	TRBJ1-1	TGCGCCAGCAGCTTGGGGCATGGGAGCCTGAACACTGAAGCTTTCTTT	CASSLGHGSLNTEAFF
few	TRBV7-2	NA	TRBJ2-5	TGTGCCAGCAGTCTCACTGGGGCCCAGTACTTC	CASSLTGAQYF
many	TRBV5-1	TRBD1	TRBJ2-3	TGCGCCAGCATCCCGACAGGGGGGTCGGCGGATACGCAGTATTTT	CASIPTGGSADTQYF
few	TRBV2	NA	TRBJ1-6	TGTGCCAGCAGAGGAGACAGTGATAATTCACCCCTCCACTTT	CASRGDSDNSPLHF